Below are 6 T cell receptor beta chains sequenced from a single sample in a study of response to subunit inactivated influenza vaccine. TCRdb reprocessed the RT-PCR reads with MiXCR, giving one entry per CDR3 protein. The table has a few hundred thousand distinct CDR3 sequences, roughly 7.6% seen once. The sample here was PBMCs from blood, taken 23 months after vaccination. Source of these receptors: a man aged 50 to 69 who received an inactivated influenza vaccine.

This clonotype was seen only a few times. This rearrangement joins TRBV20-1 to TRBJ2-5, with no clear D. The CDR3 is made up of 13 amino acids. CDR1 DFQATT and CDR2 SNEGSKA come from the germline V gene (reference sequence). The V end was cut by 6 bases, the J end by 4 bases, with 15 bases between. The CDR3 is CSALVQSGETQYF. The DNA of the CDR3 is TGCAGTGCCCTGGTGCAGTCCGGAGAGACCCAGTACTTC.

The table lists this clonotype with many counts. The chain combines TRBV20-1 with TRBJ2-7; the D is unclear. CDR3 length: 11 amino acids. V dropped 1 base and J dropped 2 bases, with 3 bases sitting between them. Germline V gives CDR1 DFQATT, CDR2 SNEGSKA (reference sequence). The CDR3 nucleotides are TGCAGTGCTAGAGCCACCTACGAGCAGTACTTC. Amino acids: CSARATYEQYF.

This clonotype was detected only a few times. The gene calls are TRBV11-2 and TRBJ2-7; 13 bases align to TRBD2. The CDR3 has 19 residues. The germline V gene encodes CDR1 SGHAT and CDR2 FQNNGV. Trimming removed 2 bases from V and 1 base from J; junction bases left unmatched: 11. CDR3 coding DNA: TGTGCCAGCAGCTTATTCGGACTAGCGGGAGTGCCTTATTCCTACGAGCAGTACTTC. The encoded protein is CASSLFGLAGVPYSYEQYF.

CDR3 coding DNA: TGTGCCAGCAGCCAACTACCTAGCACTGATTCCTACAATGAGCAGTTCTTC. It yields the protein CASSQLPSTDSYNEQFF. The genes are TRBV4-2 and TRBJ2-1, with TRBD2 as a possible D gene (5 bases). Germline lookup yields CDR1 LGHNA and CDR2 YNFKEQ. CDR3 length: 17 residues. Trimming cost V 2 bases and J 1 base, with 15 bases left between them.

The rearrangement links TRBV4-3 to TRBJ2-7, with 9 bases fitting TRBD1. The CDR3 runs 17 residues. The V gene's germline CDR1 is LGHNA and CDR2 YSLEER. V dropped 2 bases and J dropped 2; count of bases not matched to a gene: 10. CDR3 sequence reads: CASSQLTGTGIAYEQYF. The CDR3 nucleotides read TGCGCCAGCAGCCAACTGACCGGGACAGGGATTGCCTACGAGCAGTACTTC.

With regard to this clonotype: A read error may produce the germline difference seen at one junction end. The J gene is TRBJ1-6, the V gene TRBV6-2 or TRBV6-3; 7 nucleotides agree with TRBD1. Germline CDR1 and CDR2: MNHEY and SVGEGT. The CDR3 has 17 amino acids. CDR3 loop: CTSSYRSGKGAGSPLHF. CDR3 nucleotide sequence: TGTACCAGCAGTTACCGTTCCGGGAAGGGGGCAGGATCACCCCTCCACTTT.